Listed below are T cell receptor beta chains from one sample, sequenced in a study of blood T cell repertoires in COVID-19. TCRdb keeps only in-frame clones here, not all; method: immunoSEQ multiplex PCR. In the table there are approximately 90,000 clones, 85% to 90% of which are singletons. Sequencing was carried out using peripheral blood. These receptors all stem from a man aged 60 to 69 with acute or convalescent COVID-19. Each CDR3 is given with its conserved first and last residue. The order of the fields is D gene, clone size, J gene, V gene, CDR3 protein, CDR3 DNA. The D gene is left open where the match is weak. A row's size may be missing; if present it is once, few, many or a size class.

.	.	TRBJ1-4	TRBV11-2	CASSLPGGVEKLFF	TGTGCCAGCAGCTTACCGGGGGGGGTTGAAAAACTGTTTTTT
.	.	TRBJ1-4	TRBV21-1	CASSNYLSDRFNEKLFF	TGTGCCAGCAGCAACTACTTATCGGACAGGTTTAATGAAAAACTGTTTTTT
TRBD1	once	TRBJ1-1	TRBV28	CASSSLHGSGQGFNTEAFF	TGTGCCAGCAGTTCACTTCACGGTTCCGGACAGGGGTTTAACACTGAAGCTTTCTTT
TRBD2	.	TRBJ2-3	TRBV10-3	CAISEGTSGADTQYF	TGTGCCATCAGTGAGGGGACTAGCGGAGCGGATACGCAGTATTTT
TRBD2	once	TRBJ2-3	TRBV29-1	CSVEDGGTSGSGTDTQYF	TGCAGCGTTGAAGATGGGGGGACTAGCGGGAGTGGGACAGATACGCAGTATTTT
TRBD2	.	TRBJ2-7	TRBV10-1	CASSESGLALYEQYF	TGCGCCAGCAGTGAGTCTGGACTAGCGCTTTACGAGCAGTACTTC
TRBD1	.	TRBJ1-2	TRBV7-2	CASSLSQDRASAGYTF	TGTGCCAGCAGCTTAAGTCAGGACAGGGCTTCCGCTGGCTACACCTTC
.	.	TRBJ1-2	TRBV19	CASSPQVASDYGYTF	TGTGCCAGTAGTCCCCAAGTTGCGTCTGACTATGGCTACACCTTC
.	.	TRBJ1-6	TRBV5-1	CASSLDAERSPLHF	TGCGCCAGCAGCTTGGACGCTGAGCGATCACCCCTCCACTTT
.	.	TRBJ2-1	TRBV12-3/TRBV12-4	CASSLSGVSEQFF	TGTGCCAGCAGTTTAAGCGGAGTAAGTGAGCAGTTCTTC
.	.	TRBJ2-1	TRBV6-2/TRBV6-3	CASSFPGAYNEQFF	TGTGCCAGCAGTTTTCCGGGAGCCTACAATGAGCAGTTCTTC
TRBD2	once	TRBJ2-7	TRBV5-4	CASSPDPLAGVREQYF	TGTGCCAGCAGCCCGGACCCACTAGCGGGAGTGCGGGAGCAGTACTTC
TRBD1	.	TRBJ2-3	TRBV11-2	CASSKGQGADTQYF	TGTGCCAGCAGCAAGGGACAGGGGGCAGATACGCAGTATTTT
.	.	TRBJ2-7	TRBV6-5	CASSYLGAEQYF	TGTGCCAGCAGTTACCTTGGGGCCGAGCAGTACTTC
.	.	TRBJ2-7	TRBV3-1/TRBV3-2	CASSQFTGAEQYF	TGTGCCAGCAGCCAATTCACGGGAGCAGAGCAGTACTTC
TRBD1	.	TRBJ1-1	TRBV30	CAWSHTGGTEAFF	TGTGCCTGGAGCCACACAGGGGGCACTGAAGCTTTCTTT
.	few	TRBJ2-1	TRBV7-3	CASSSNWGDSYNEQFF	TGTGCCAGCAGCTCCAATTGGGGGGACTCCTACAATGAGCAGTTCTTC
.	.	TRBJ2-1	TRBV5-4	CASSLALGDRNEQFF	TGTGCCAGCAGCTTGGCGCTAGGGGATAGGAATGAGCAGTTCTTC
TRBD2	.	TRBJ2-5	TRBV30	CAWDSAGGETQYF	TGTGCCTGGGATTCAGCGGGGGGAGAGACCCAGTACTTC
.	once	TRBJ2-1	TRBV18	CASSPGLTPYNEQFF	TGTGCCAGCTCACCCGGACTAACCCCCTACAATGAGCAGTTCTTC
.	once	TRBJ1-1	TRBV5-5	CASSQDLPNTEAFF	TGTGCCAGCAGCCAGGATCTTCCCAACACTGAAGCTTTCTTT
TRBD1	.	TRBJ2-7	TRBV10-3	CAINEGQPYEQYF	TGTGCCATCAACGAGGGACAGCCCTACGAGCAGTACTTC
TRBD2	.	TRBJ2-1	TRBV5-1	CASSSGTTVNEQFF	TGCGCCAGCAGCTCCGGGACTACGGTCAATGAGCAGTTCTTC
.	.	TRBJ1-1	TRBV27	CASSGAGAITEAFF	TGTGCCAGCAGTGGTGCTGGGGCTATCACTGAAGCTTTCTTT
.	few	TRBJ1-1	TRBV27	CASSGDWNTEAFF	TGTGCCAGCAGTGGGGACTGGAACACTGAAGCTTTCTTT
.	.	TRBJ1-5	TRBV15	CATSGGGRQPQHF	TGTGCCACCAGCGGGGGTGGGAGGCAGCCCCAGCATTTT
TRBD2	.	TRBJ2-2	TRBV11-2	CASSSVPLAGGTGELFF	TGTGCCAGCAGCTCCGTCCCTTTAGCGGGAGGGACCGGGGAGCTGTTTTTT
.	once	TRBJ2-1	TRBV27	CASSLEGLSYNEQFF	TGTGCCAGCAGTTTAGAGGGACTCTCCTACAATGAGCAGTTCTTC
.	few	TRBJ2-1	TRBV7-9	CASSYGLANGEQFF	TGTGCCAGCAGCTACGGACTGGCAAACGGTGAGCAGTTCTTC
.	.	TRBJ1-4	TRBV4-1	CASTPPSGANEKLFF	TGCGCCAGCACTCCCCCGAGTGGGGCCAATGAAAAACTGTTTTTT
TRBD1	.	TRBJ1-1	TRBV29-1	CSTRQGNTEAFF	TGCAGCACACGACAGGGGAACACTGAAGCTTTCTTT
TRBD1	.	TRBJ1-1	TRBV2	CASSASSGTGSTEAFF	TGTGCCAGCAGTGCTTCCTCCGGGACAGGGAGTACTGAAGCTTTCTTT
.	.	TRBJ2-1	TRBV15	CATSRGLGNDEQFF	TGTGCCACCAGCAGAGGACTAGGAAACGATGAGCAGTTCTTC
.	.	TRBJ1-6	TRBV10-2	CASTEGDYYNSPLHF	TGCGCCAGCACCGAGGGGGACTATTATAATTCACCCCTCCACTTT
.	.	TRBJ2-1	TRBV2	CASSTDRVEVAAEQFF	TGTGCCAGCAGTACCGACCGGGTAGAGGTCGCGGCTGAGCAGTTCTTC
.	.	TRBJ1-2	TRBV7-2	CASSPSTGFYGYTF	TGTGCCAGCAGCCCTTCGACAGGTTTCTATGGCTACACCTTC
.	once	TRBJ2-1	TRBV4-3	CASSQDEGGLNNEQFF	TGCGCCAGCAGCCAAGATGAGGGAGGACTAAACAATGAGCAGTTCTTC
TRBD1	.	TRBJ2-2	TRBV5-1	CASSFTGTANTGELFF	TGCGCCAGCAGCTTCACCGGGACAGCGAACACCGGGGAGCTGTTTTTT
.	few	TRBJ2-5	TRBV3-1/TRBV3-2	CASSHLGAVRFQETQYF	TGTGCCAGCAGCCACCTTGGAGCGGTGAGGTTCCAAGAGACCCAGTACTTC
.	.	TRBJ2-5	TRBV12-3/TRBV12-4	CASQSGETQYF	TGTGCCAGTCAGAGCGGGGAGACCCAGTACTTC
.	.	TRBJ2-5	TRBV7-6	CASSLSGLSKETQYF	TGTGCCAGCAGCTTATCGGGTCTAAGCAAAGAGACCCAGTACTTC
.	.	TRBJ2-7	TRBV30	CAWSSSRLYEQYF	TGTGCCTGGAGTAGTTCCCGGTTGTACGAGCAGTACTTC
.	.	TRBJ2-7	TRBV27	CASSFPASNEQYF	TGTGCCAGCAGTTTCCCGGCTAGCAACGAGCAGTACTTC
.	.	TRBJ2-1	TRBV18	CASSSGVGYNEQFF	TGTGCCAGCTCCTCCGGGGTGGGCTACAATGAGCAGTTCTTC
.	.	TRBJ1-6	TRBV27	CASSFPGSPLHF	TGTGCCAGCAGTTTCCCCGGTTCACCCCTCCACTTT
TRBD1	.	TRBJ1-1	TRBV12-3/TRBV12-4	CASRRTGDTEAFF	TGTGCCAGCAGACGGACAGGGGACACTGAAGCTTTCTTT
TRBD2	.	TRBJ2-2	TRBV5-4	CASSTGLAGFRGTGELFF	TGTGCCAGCAGCACGGGACTAGCGGGGTTCCGGGGAACCGGGGAGCTGTTTTTT
.	.	TRBJ1-5	TRBV12-3/TRBV12-4	CASSYSNQPQHF	TGTGCCAGCAGCTATAGCAATCAGCCCCAGCATTTT
TRBD2	once	TRBJ2-5	TRBV5-4	CASSPPAGGGETQYF	TGTGCCAGCAGCCCCCCTGCGGGGGGAGGAGAGACCCAGTACTTC
.	few	TRBJ1-6	TRBV19	CASSMRVSDSPLHF	TGTGCCAGTAGTATGAGGGTGTCTGATTCACCCCTCCACTTT
TRBD1	.	TRBJ1-2	TRBV5-1	CASSQSGTDYGYTF	TGCGCCAGCAGCCAGTCGGGGACAGACTATGGCTACACCTTC
.	.	TRBJ1-4	TRBV15	CATSKRQANEKLFF	TGTGCCACCAGCAAACGACAGGCGAATGAAAAACTGTTTTTT
.	.	TRBJ2-7	TRBV10-3	CAISERGNSPYEQYF	TGTGCCATCAGTGAGAGGGGCAACAGTCCCTACGAGCAGTACTTC
.	.	TRBJ2-1	TRBV21-1	CASSKEDRDSYNEQFF	TGTGCCAGCAGCAAAGAGGACAGGGACTCCTACAATGAGCAGTTCTTC
.	once	TRBJ1-2	TRBV7-2	CASSLRSTGDLYGYTF	TGTGCCAGCAGCTTGAGGTCAACAGGAGACCTTTATGGCTACACCTTC